These T cell receptor beta chains were read from a single sample in a study of shared clonotypes between healthy human individuals. Generated by immunoSEQ multiplex PCR, the TCRdb table keeps only in-frame clones and is missing some. The data contain about 680,000 clones, 55% to 75% of them singletons. Sequencing was carried out using memory CD4+ T cells sorted from blood. The receptor set was obtained from a woman aged 30 to 39 in good health. Each CDR3 is given with its conserved first and last residue. The D gene is left open where the match is weak. Some rows mark clone size as missing; the rest say once, few, many or name a class of expanded clone.

DNA: TGTGCCAGCAGTTCCCAGTTGTATGCGGGTGGCTACACCTTC; CDR3: CASSSQLYAGGYTF; length: 14; J: TRBJ1-2; V: TRBV27; D: .; size: once
DNA: TGTGCCAGCAGCCCCGAGATCAGACTAGCGCCCAGCACAGATACGCAGTATTTT; CDR3: CASSPEIRLAPSTDTQYF; length: 18; J: TRBJ2-3; V: TRBV7-9; D: TRBD2; size: once
DNA: TGTGCCAGCTCACCACTTTTATACTACGAGCAGTACTTC; CDR3: CASSPLLYYEQYF; length: 13; J: TRBJ2-7; V: TRBV18; D: .; size: .
DNA: TGTGCCAGCAGCCCTACCGGACAGGGCTATGGCTACACCTTC; CDR3: CASSPTGQGYGYTF; length: 14; J: TRBJ1-2; V: TRBV9; D: TRBD1; size: .
DNA: TGCGCCAGCAGCTTGGTTGGGCCTACGGGCAATGAGCAGTTCTTC; CDR3: CASSLVGPTGNEQFF; length: 15; J: TRBJ2-1; V: TRBV5-1; D: .; size: .
DNA: TGTGCCATCAGCGAACACGACAGGGTATCGAATCAGCCCCAGCATTTT; CDR3: CAISEHDRVSNQPQHF; length: 16; J: TRBJ1-5; V: TRBV10-3; D: TRBD1; size: few
DNA: TGTGCCAGCAGTTGGCACCGAGCAGATACGCAGTATTTT; CDR3: CASSWHRADTQYF; length: 13; J: TRBJ2-3; V: TRBV27; D: .; size: .
DNA: TGTGCCAGCAGCCTAGGACAGGCGAACACCGGGGAGCTGTTTTTT; CDR3: CASSLGQANTGELFF; length: 15; J: TRBJ2-2; V: TRBV11-3; D: TRBD1; size: .
DNA: TGTGCCAGCAGTTTTGGGATATGGACCGGACAAACTACAGATACGCAGTATTTT; CDR3: CASSFGIWTGQTTDTQYF; length: 18; J: TRBJ2-3; V: TRBV28; D: .; size: .
DNA: TGTGCCACCCGACACGGACAGAATCAGCCCCAGCATTTT; CDR3: CATRHGQNQPQHF; length: 13; J: TRBJ1-5; V: TRBV6-1; D: .; size: few
DNA: TGTGCCAGCAGTTCTTTAGCGGGGGTTTACGAGCAGTACTTC; CDR3: CASSSLAGVYEQYF; length: 14; J: TRBJ2-7; V: TRBV6-6; D: TRBD2; size: .
DNA: TGTGCCAGCAGCCCAATAGGACAGAGTAATCAGCCCCAGCATTTT; CDR3: CASSPIGQSNQPQHF; length: 15; J: TRBJ1-5; V: TRBV28; D: .; size: .
DNA: TGTGCCAGCAGCAAAGAGGGGGATACCTACGAGCAGTACTTC; CDR3: CASSKEGDTYEQYF; length: 14; J: TRBJ2-7; V: TRBV21-1; D: .; size: .
DNA: TGTGCCAGCAGTACCGGGACTAGCGGGAGAGAGTTCTTC; CDR3: CASSTGTSGREFF; length: 13; J: TRBJ2-1; V: TRBV2; D: TRBD2; size: .
DNA: TGCGCCAGCAGCTTGGAACGCGGGACAGCTACTCAAGAGACCCAGTACTTC; CDR3: CASSLERGTATQETQYF; length: 17; J: TRBJ2-5; V: TRBV5-1; D: .; size: .
DNA: TGTGCCAGCAGCTTAGGACAGGGAGGCATGAACACTGAAGCTTTCTTT; CDR3: CASSLGQGGMNTEAFF; length: 16; J: TRBJ1-1; V: TRBV11-2; D: TRBD1; size: .
DNA: TGCGCCAGCAGCTTGGCGGCGGGGAGCTCTGGGGCCAACGTCCTGACTTTC; CDR3: CASSLAAGSSGANVLTF; length: 17; J: TRBJ2-6; V: TRBV5-1; D: .; size: .
DNA: TGTGCCAGCAGTTACTCTAACCCAGGGGCTGGAAACACCATATATTTT; CDR3: CASSYSNPGAGNTIYF; length: 16; J: TRBJ1-3; V: TRBV6-6; D: .; size: .
DNA: TGTGCCAGCAGCCGAGACAGGGGTCTTGGAGGAAACACCATATATTTT; CDR3: CASSRDRGLGGNTIYF; length: 16; J: TRBJ1-3; V: TRBV4-2; D: TRBD1; size: .
DNA: TGTGCCAGCAGTTTTGGCGGGAGAAGGGATGAGCAGTTCTTC; CDR3: CASSFGGRRDEQFF; length: 14; J: TRBJ2-1; V: TRBV27; D: TRBD2; size: .
DNA: TGTGCCATCAATCCCAAACAGGGAAACACCGGGGAGCTGTTTTTT; CDR3: CAINPKQGNTGELFF; length: 15; J: TRBJ2-2; V: TRBV10-3; D: .; size: .
DNA: TGTGCCAGCAGTCGGACCCCGAACTATGGCTACACCTTC; CDR3: CASSRTPNYGYTF; length: 13; J: TRBJ1-2; V: TRBV6-5; D: .; size: .
DNA: TGCGCCAGCAGCTTGATTGTGGGAGTCTACGAGCAGTACTTC; CDR3: CASSLIVGVYEQYF; length: 14; J: TRBJ2-7; V: TRBV5-1; D: .; size: few
DNA: TGTGCCAGCAGCGGGCCGGACAGGGGGCTTGTCGAGCAGTACTTC; CDR3: CASSGPDRGLVEQYF; length: 15; J: TRBJ2-7; V: TRBV5-4; D: TRBD1; size: .
DNA: TGTGCCAGCAGCGTAATGGGGGGAAGCACAGATACGCAGTATTTT; CDR3: CASSVMGGSTDTQYF; length: 15; J: TRBJ2-3; V: TRBV9; D: .; size: .
DNA: TGTGCCAGCAGCCAAGCAGGGGCCGGCTTGTATGGCTACACCTTC; CDR3: CASSQAGAGLYGYTF; length: 15; J: TRBJ1-2; V: TRBV14; D: .; size: .
DNA: TGTGCCAGCAGTTTATCGGGTAAAGCTAACTATGGCTACACCTTC; CDR3: CASSLSGKANYGYTF; length: 15; J: TRBJ1-2; V: TRBV27; D: .; size: .
DNA: TGCGCCAGCAGCTTGGCAGCGGGCGACAATGAGCAGTTCTTC; CDR3: CASSLAAGDNEQFF; length: 14; J: TRBJ2-1; V: TRBV5-1; D: .; size: once
DNA: TGTGCCTGGAGTGTAGTAGCGGGAGAGGCCCAGTACTTC; CDR3: CAWSVVAGEAQYF; length: 13; J: TRBJ2-5; V: TRBV30; D: TRBD2; size: .
DNA: TGTGCCAGCAGTGACAGCCGATACAGCTACGAGCAGTACTTC; CDR3: CASSDSRYSYEQYF; length: 14; J: TRBJ2-7; V: TRBV2; D: .; size: .
DNA: TGCGCCAGCAGCTCCCAGGGGGCAGGGAACGAGCAGTACTTC; CDR3: CASSSQGAGNEQYF; length: 14; J: TRBJ2-7; V: TRBV5-1; D: TRBD1; size: many
DNA: TGTGCCAGCACCCTCTCAGGGTTGGGGGGCACAGATACGCAGTATTTT; CDR3: CASTLSGLGGTDTQYF; length: 16; J: TRBJ2-3; V: TRBV7-3; D: .; size: .
DNA: TGTGCCAGCAGTTCCTTGAGGACAGGGTATGCAACTAATGAAAAACTGTTTTTT; CDR3: CASSSLRTGYATNEKLFF; length: 18; J: TRBJ1-4; V: TRBV28; D: TRBD1; size: few
DNA: TGTGCCATCAGTGACGGGGCGGCCGGGGAGCTGTTTTTT; CDR3: CAISDGAAGELFF; length: 13; J: TRBJ2-2; V: TRBV10-3; D: .; size: .
DNA: TGTGCCAGCTCACCTGTAGAACAGCGGGGCTACACCTTC; CDR3: CASSPVEQRGYTF; length: 13; J: TRBJ1-2; V: TRBV18; D: .; size: few
DNA: TGTGCCAGCAGTTTAGGTGGTTCTAACTATGGCTACACCTTC; CDR3: CASSLGGSNYGYTF; length: 14; J: TRBJ1-2; V: TRBV28; D: .; size: .
DNA: TGTGCCAGCAGCTTAGAAGTTTTAGGTTTCGGCAATCAGCCCCAGCATTTT; CDR3: CASSLEVLGFGNQPQHF; length: 17; J: TRBJ1-5; V: TRBV7-9; D: .; size: many
DNA: TGTGCCAGCAGGATGGTACGGGTACGAGAAAAACTGTTTTTT; CDR3: CASRMVRVREKLFF; length: 14; J: TRBJ1-4; V: TRBV28; D: .; size: .
DNA: TGTGCCAGCAGCCTACAGGGGGCCTCTGAAGCTTTCTTT; CDR3: CASSLQGASEAFF; length: 13; J: TRBJ1-1; V: TRBV7-9; D: TRBD1; size: .
DNA: TGTGCCAGCAGGGGGGGTCCGTCGGGTCAGCCCCAGCATTTT; CDR3: CASRGGPSGQPQHF; length: 14; J: TRBJ1-5; V: TRBV2; D: .; size: .
DNA: TGTGCCAGCAGCTTAGTACAGGGGCTGGGGGAGCAGTACTTC; CDR3: CASSLVQGLGEQYF; length: 14; J: TRBJ2-7; V: TRBV7-2; D: TRBD1; size: .
DNA: TGTGCCAGCAGCCGTTTACAGGGCTACGAGCAGTACTTC; CDR3: CASSRLQGYEQYF; length: 13; J: TRBJ2-7; V: TRBV11-3; D: .; size: .
DNA: TGTGCCAGCAGCGTAGCTACCGCGGAGATCTACGAGCAGTACTTC; CDR3: CASSVATAEIYEQYF; length: 15; J: TRBJ2-7; V: TRBV9; D: .; size: .
DNA: TGCAGCGTTGAAGTGGTGAGACAGGGGTTTGGCTACACCTTC; CDR3: CSVEVVRQGFGYTF; length: 14; J: TRBJ1-2; V: TRBV29-1; D: TRBD1; size: .
DNA: TGTGCCAGCAGTCCACGAGCGGGACTAGGGACAGATACGCAGTATTTT; CDR3: CASSPRAGLGTDTQYF; length: 16; J: TRBJ2-3; V: TRBV27; D: TRBD2; size: .
DNA: TGTGCCAGCAGCAAAAGGTCGAGCGAGAGAGCTTTCTTT; CDR3: CASSKRSSERAFF; length: 13; J: TRBJ1-1; V: TRBV21-1; D: .; size: .
DNA: TGTGCCAGCAGCGTAGGGGTCGATAGCACAGATACGCAGTATTTT; CDR3: CASSVGVDSTDTQYF; length: 15; J: TRBJ2-3; V: TRBV9; D: .; size: .
DNA: TGTGCCAGCAGATCCGGGACAACCCAAGAGACCCAGTACTTC; CDR3: CASRSGTTQETQYF; length: 14; J: TRBJ2-5; V: TRBV28; D: .; size: .
DNA: TGCGCCAGCAGCTCGGCTACAGAAACAGATACGCAGTATTTT; CDR3: CASSSATETDTQYF; length: 14; J: TRBJ2-3; V: TRBV5-1; D: .; size: few